This TCR beta chain was found in a study of CD8+ T cells in alopecia areata. The V segment lost 0 bases and the J segment 5 bases; nucleotides outside the gene matches: 3. The germline V gene has CDR1 PRHDT and CDR2 FYEKMQ (reference sequence). The CDR3 is 17 amino acids. Documented treatment: oral pan-JAK inhibitor, 5-10 mg twice daily. RNA was extracted and reverse transcribed into cDNA as the sequencing template. TCRdb's copy holds only in-frame clones and misses some; the assay was immunoSEQ multiplex PCR. The table records a few hundred thousand clones, about two fifths of them present only once.

The chain joins TRBV13 to TRBJ1-6; 11 nucleotides align to TRBD1. The specimen comprised CD4+ T cells sorted from blood, sampled around week 34, from a patient treated with tofacitinib. This receptor was identified in a human donor with alopecia areata. In DNA form, the CDR3 reads TGTGCCAGCAGCTTAGGAGGACAGGGGGCCAATAATTCACCCCTCCACTTT. It codes for CASSLGGQGANNSPLHF.